The source of this TCR beta chain is a study of siplizumab effects on memory and regulatory T cells. Whole-study results and caveats: Naive T cells looked more diverse than memory cells, and they looked like major contributors to the alloresponse. Siplizumab brought about a significant reduction in alloreactive sequences traceable to unstimulated CD4+ memory cells.

Points on this clone: Its antigen is as yet unknown.

Assay used: immunoSEQ multiplex PCR; TCRdb lists only in-frame clones, some missing. The data hold about 100,000 clones, with 94% observed a single time. This clonotype was sampled from a human donor in good health. The sequencing sample was made of Tregs sorted from blood.

DNA for the CDR3: TGTGCCAGCAGTCTCACAGATACGCAGTATTTT. Encoded protein: CASSLTDTQYF. The J gene is TRBJ2-3, the V gene TRBV28; no clear D gene. The CDR3 is 11 amino acids. Germline assignment: CDR1 MDHEN and CDR2 SYDVKM. Trimming took 5 bases from V and 2 from J, leaving 2 bases between them.